The next 12 T cell receptor beta chains were all read from a single sample in a study of blood T cell repertoires in COVID-19. TCRdb's copy holds only in-frame clones and misses some; the assay was immunoSEQ multiplex PCR. The sample carries about 130,000 clones, 86% recorded once. Sequencing used peripheral blood. These receptors all come from a human donor in a cohort sampled during active COVID-19.

The table lists this clone with a count of one. The rearrangement links TRBV30 to TRBJ2-7; D is uncertain. There are 13 residues in the CDR3. Trimming shortened V by 4 bases and J by 4 bases, and 14 bases separated the two germline ends. Germline V lookup: CDR1 GTSNPN, CDR2 SVGIG (reference sequence). In DNA form, the CDR3 reads TGTGCCTGGAAGTTGTGGGCACGGTACGAGCAGTACTTC. Its translation is CAWKLWARYEQYF. The full variable domain, completed using reference TRBV30 and TRBJ2-7, is SQTIHQWPATLVQPVGSPLSLECTVEGTSNPNLYWYRQAAGRGLQLLFYSVGIGQISSEVPQNLSASRPQDRQFILSSKKLLLSDSGFYLCAWKLWARYEQYFGPGTRLTVT.

This chain links TRBV5-1 with TRBJ2-3, with 10 bases aligning to TRBD1. V was clipped by 0 bases and J by 2 bases; unmatched bases: 6. Per the germline V gene, CDR1 is SGHRS and CDR2 is YFSETQ. This CDR3 has 17 residues. The CDR3 region is CASSLVGQGTATDTQYF. CDR3 sequence (DNA): TGCGCCAGCAGCTTGGTGGGACAGGGGACGGCCACAGATACGCAGTATTTT.

CDR3 protein: CASSYSGGGGYTF. As DNA, the CDR3 is TGTGCCAGCAGTTACTCAGGGGGTGGTGGCTACACCTTC. This chain uses TRBV27 with TRBJ1-2; 7 positions match TRBD1. The CDR3 totals 13 residues. Germline loops: CDR1 MNHEY, CDR2 SMNVEV (reference sequence). V lost 4 bases, J lost 7 bases, and 6 bases stayed unmatched.

This rearrangement joins TRBV12-3 or TRBV12-4 to TRBJ2-1, with a tentative D call TRBD1 (5 bases). The CDR3 is 13 residues long. V was pared by 6 bases and J by 5 bases, with 11 bases between. The CDR3 reads CASRMQGNNEQFF. In nucleotides, the CDR3 is TGTGCCAGCAGAATGCAGGGAAACAATGAGCAGTTCTTC.

This clone has a single count. The chain links TRBV6-2 or TRBV6-3 to TRBJ2-3; TRBD1 aligns across 8 bases. Germline V gene sequence: CDR1 MNHEY, CDR2 SVGEGT. This CDR3 is built from 18 residues. The ends lost 4 bases at V and 1 base at J; junction bases unmatched: 13. The CDR3 nucleotides read TGTGCCAGCAGTTGCGGACAGGGAGGAGGTTGGTGCACAGATACGCAGTATTTT. Protein sequence: CASSCGQGGGWCTDTQYF.

This rearrangement joins TRBV19 to TRBJ2-1; 10 bases align to TRBD2. This CDR3 is 16 amino acids long. J lost 9 bases, V lost 5 bases, and 13 bases had no gene match. CDR1 and CDR2 from the germline V gene are LNHDA and SQIVND (reference sequence). The CDR3 protein is CASSPIPLSGRPEQFF. In nucleotides, the CDR3 is TGTGCCAGTAGTCCGATACCCCTTAGCGGGAGGCCTGAGCAGTTCTTC.

The chain has TRBV27 and TRBJ1-6, with 9 nucleotides matching TRBD1. Germline loops: CDR1 MNHEY, CDR2 SMNVEV (reference sequence). The V and J ends lost 5 bases and 7 bases, in that order; junction bases with no gene match: 21. This CDR3 comprises 20 residues. The DNA for the CDR3 is TGTGCCAGCAGTCGGGCCCGGGCAAAAATCGGGACAGGGAGAAATTCACCCCTCCACTTT. Its protein is CASSRARAKIGTGRNSPLHF.

The rearrangement links TRBV5-1 to TRBJ1-1; D perhaps matches TRBD1 (5 bases). This CDR3 is 16 amino acids long. V lost 5 bases and J 0 bases, leaving 17 bases between the germline ends. In germline, CDR1 is SGHRS, CDR2 YFSETQ. DNA of the CDR3: TGCGCCAGCAGTGAGGCGGGACGGGGAATGAACACTGAAGCTTTCTTT. Translation: CASSEAGRGMNTEAFF.

The chain carries TRBV11-2 and TRBJ2-1; D might be TRBD2 (5 bases). Germline V gene sequence: CDR1 SGHAT, CDR2 FQNNGV. The length of the CDR3 is 18 residues. Trimming stripped 3 bases from V and 3 bases from J, with 21 bases between. CDR3 residues: CASSFRRGEVSIYNEQFF. The CDR3 region has the DNA TGTGCCAGCAGCTTTCGTCGGGGAGAGGTCTCAATCTACAATGAGCAGTTCTTC. Full variable domain (rest looked up from reference TRBV11-2 and TRBJ2-1): EAGVAQSPRYKIIEKRQSVAFWCNPISGHATLYWYQQILGQGPKLLIQFQNNGVVDDSQLPKDRFSAERLKGVDSTLKIQPAKLEDSAVYLCASSFRRGEVSIYNEQFFGPGTRLTVL.

The chain has TRBV2 and TRBJ1-3; TRBD1 is a possible D gene (5 bases). This CDR3 region has 14 residues. The germline gives CDR1 SNHLY, CDR2 FYNNEI. The V gene lost 5 bases and the J gene lost 2 bases, with 10 bases spanning the gap. CDR3 sequence reads: CASSSDRTGNTIYF. CDR3 nucleotides: TGTGCCAGCAGTTCTGACAGAACTGGAAACACCATATATTTT.

This chain links TRBV3-1 (or the pseudogene TRBV3-2) with TRBJ1-1; D uncertain. In germline, CDR1 is LGHDT, CDR2 YNNKEL (reference sequence). CDR3 size: 16 residues. The germline V and J ends were trimmed by 4 bases and 6 bases, with 21 bases remaining between them. CDR3 loop: CASSPAGSIVRAEAFF. The DNA of the CDR3 is TGTGCCAGCAGCCCGGCGGGGTCAATTGTGAGAGCTGAAGCTTTCTTT.

This chain links TRBV7-9 with TRBJ1-5; 9 bases line up with TRBD1. The V gene end was trimmed by 5 bases and the J gene end by 10 bases; junction bases not matched to a gene: 15. The CDR3 has 16 residues. Germline-derived CDR1 and CDR2 are SEHNR and FQNEAQ (reference sequence). DNA for the CDR3: TGTGCCAGCAGCGCTACGCCCGGGACAGGGAGCCAACCCCAGCATTTT. Its translation: CASSATPGTGSQPQHF. The complete variable domain, with remaining parts taken from reference TRBV7-9 and TRBJ1-5, reads DTGVSQNPRHKITKRGQNVTFRCDPISEHNRLYWYRQTLGQGPEFLTYFQNEAQLEKSRLLSDRFSAERPKGSFSTLEIQRTEQGDSAMYLCASSATPGTGSQPQHFGDGTRLSIL.